A selection of T cell receptor beta chains follows, all from one sample in a study of blood T cell repertoires in COVID-19. The method was immunoSEQ multiplex PCR; TCRdb's version includes in-frame clones alone and lacks a portion of them. The sample has tens of thousands of clones; roughly 82% are singletons. The sequencing input was peripheral blood. Receptors originate from a man aged 50-59 years with active or convalescent COVID-19. CDR3s include the opening cysteine and the closing phenylalanine or tryptophan.

v_gene: TRBV7-2
CDR3aa: CASSPGSTTNEKLFF

v_gene: TRBV7-8
CDR3aa: CASSPQTRTLAGGYTF

v_gene: TRBV9
CDR3aa: CASSVADSNYGYTF

v_gene: TRBV15
CDR3aa: CATSRWGQYDHSNQPQHF

v_gene: TRBV6-5
CDR3aa: CASLKSGNGYTF

v_gene: TRBV5-3
CDR3aa: CARSLLAGTSTDTQYF

v_gene: TRBV3-1/TRBV3-2
CDR3aa: CASSQGTGPSLSSYEQYF

v_gene: TRBV14
CDR3aa: CASSQGALGYGYTF

v_gene: TRBV28
CDR3aa: CASSSAGAAPLHF

v_gene: TRBV4-3
CDR3aa: CASSQVWNSGGLIDTDTQYF

v_gene: TRBV10-3
CDR3aa: CAISGGGDGNEQFF

v_gene: TRBV28
CDR3aa: CSYGREGSEQYF

v_gene: TRBV10-3
CDR3aa: CAISDRGQGSSGANVLTF

v_gene: TRBV4-3
CDR3aa: CASSHADRAENEKLFF

v_gene: TRBV28
CDR3aa: CASSGKGRHSPLHF

v_gene: TRBV15
CDR3aa: CATSGAEGQGNTEAFF

v_gene: TRBV6-1
CDR3aa: CASSEFGGQPQHF

v_gene: TRBV4-3
CDR3aa: CASSQVHARGALTDTQYF

v_gene: TRBV27
CDR3aa: CASSLTGTSGNTIYF

v_gene: TRBV14
CDR3aa: CASRSTSGAYNEQFF

v_gene: TRBV14
CDR3aa: CASSRPTDYGYTF

v_gene: TRBV7-9
CDR3aa: CASSNVVTGADTGELFF

v_gene: TRBV11-2
CDR3aa: CASSLDTRSPLHF

v_gene: TRBV3-1/TRBV3-2
CDR3aa: CASSQVTVSDSNQPQHF

v_gene: TRBV11-2
CDR3aa: CASSFNRALSYEQYF

v_gene: TRBV11-2
CDR3aa: CASSLYREGSGYGYTF

v_gene: TRBV5-1
CDR3aa: CASSPAGVSTDTQYF

v_gene: TRBV6-2/TRBV6-3
CDR3aa: CASSLGGQLYNEQFF

v_gene: TRBV19
CDR3aa: CASSIGQGAIGTEAFF

v_gene: TRBV7-2
CDR3aa: CASSFPRWTGNSPLHF

v_gene: TRBV19
CDR3aa: CASSTGTFYGYTF

v_gene: TRBV30
CDR3aa: CAWSKQGDQPQHF

v_gene: TRBV7-6
CDR3aa: CASSTTPGVYEQYF

v_gene: TRBV18
CDR3aa: CASSRGKGGTYEQYF

v_gene: TRBV18
CDR3aa: CASSPFQDSGGPAWYEQFF

v_gene: TRBV11-3
CDR3aa: CASSLAAGDPSTDTQYF